The clone carrying this T cell receptor beta chain was seen a few times. The CDR3 totals 15 residues. The V gene's germline CDR1 is LNHNV and CDR2 YYDKDF (reference sequence). V was cut by 6 bases and J by 11 bases, with 25 bases left in between. The data were obtained in a study of blood T cell repertoires in COVID-19. On the study more broadly: The study drew acute and convalescent COVID-19 samples from the United States, Italy and Spain. Sources were T cells, B-cell-depleted T cells, or PBMCs; the material itself was cDNA or gDNA.

TCRdb keeps only in-frame clones here, not all; method: immunoSEQ multiplex PCR. The table lists 110,000 or so clones, roughly 80% of them singletons. The genes are TRBV15 and TRBJ1-1, with D tentatively TRBD1 (5 bases). The sample comprised peripheral blood. This TCR was sampled from a woman between 40 and 55 years old with acute or convalescent COVID-19. The CDR3 nucleotides are TGTGCCACCAGTCCCAGCGGGCAGGGCGAGTGGTGGGCTTTCTTT. Protein sequence: CATSPSGQGEWWAFF.